A single sample is the source of the 8 T cell receptor beta chains below, sequenced in a study of neurological immune-mediated disorders. Each CDR3 protein is one row after TCRdb ran MiXCR on the 5' RACE reads. Of 45,000 to 50,000 distinct CDR3 sequences listed, 3% to 3.5% are singletons. Specimen: PBMCs. Receptor source: a woman aged 50 to 65 with multiple sclerosis.

This clonotype was seen ten or more times. J is TRBJ1-4 and V is TRBV29-1; D might be TRBD1 (5 bases). The CDR3 totals 15 residues. CDR1 and CDR2 (germline): SQVTM, ANQGSEA. V was cut by 0 bases and J by 2 bases, with 10 bases left in between. The CDR3 spells CSVEDPGRTNEKLFF. The CDR3 DNA reads TGCAGCGTTGAAGATCCGGGACGTACTAATGAAAAACTGTTTTTT. Based on the CDR3 plus reference TRBV29-1 and TRBJ1-4, the full variable domain is SAVISQKPSRDICQRGTSLTIQCQVDSQVTMMFWYRQQPGQSLTLIATANQGSEATYESGFVIDKFPISRPNLTFSTLTVSNMSPEDSSIYLCSVEDPGRTNEKLFFGSGTQLSVL.

This clonotype has ten or more counts. The gene calls are TRBV24-1 and TRBJ1-4; TRBD1 is a possible D gene (5 bases). The V end lost 4 bases, the J end lost 6 bases, and 23 bases lay between the germline ends. Germline V gene data show CDR1 as KGHDR and CDR2 as SFDVKD. This CDR3 contains 18 residues. The CDR3 coding sequence is TGTGCCACCAGTGACCCTAAAAAGGAGGGGACGGGAGATGAAAAACTGTTTTTT. It translates to CATSDPKKEGTGDEKLFF.

This clonotype showed up many times. J is TRBJ2-7 and V is TRBV5-1; 11 bases agree with TRBD1. From germline, CDR1 is SGHRS and CDR2 YFSETQ. CDR3 length: 17 amino acids. V shed 0 bases and J 3 bases; nucleotides not matched to a gene: 8. As DNA, the CDR3 is TGCGCCAGCAGCTTGGGGCCCACGGGACAGGGGGGCTACGAGCAGTACTTC. It yields the protein CASSLGPTGQGGYEQYF.

This clonotype came up a few times. This chain's CDR3 is CASSIYGGGQETQYF. The CDR3 DNA is TGTGCCAGCTCCATTTACGGCGGCGGCCAAGAGACCCAGTACTTC. J is TRBJ2-5 and V is TRBV18; D call uncertain. Germline CDR1 is KGHSH and CDR2 is LQKENI. CDR3 length equals 15 residues. The germline V and J ends were trimmed by 6 bases and 1 base, with 15 bases remaining between them.

The table lists this clonotype with many counts. The CDR3 bases are TGTGCCAGCTCCAATCTCGGGGACAGGGGTCTGTACGCGAACACCGGGGAGCTGTTTTTT. Translating it yields CASSNLGDRGLYANTGELFF. This chain connects TRBV12-3 or TRBV12-4 to TRBJ2-2, with 10 bases lining up with TRBD1. Trimming took 8 bases from V and 0 from J; bases not matched to a gene: 18. CDR3 length equals 20 residues.

Comment on this clonotype: Since the CDR3 does not end with the conserved phenylalanine or tryptophan, this likely comes from a read error. This chain joins TRBV20-1 and TRBJ1-2; D might be TRBD1 (6 bases). Trimming removed 3 bases at V and 3 bases at J, with 8 bases between. The CDR3 extends over 12 amino acids. Germline V gene data show CDR1 as DFQATT and CDR2 as SNEGSKA (reference sequence). DNA of the CDR3: TGCAGTGCTAGGAACAGGGACTATGGCTACACCGGC. Translation gives CSARNRDYGYTG.

This clonotype was seen many times. The chain uses TRBV5-1 and TRBJ2-1, with D hard to call. CDR1 is SGHRS, CDR2 YFSETQ, per germline. With 7 bases removed from V and 2 bases from J, the gap between germline ends came to 16 bases. The CDR3 loop spans 15 amino acids. CDR3 region: CASSAYSTPYNEQFF. The CDR3 nucleotides read TGCGCCAGCTCCGCATACTCTACTCCCTACAATGAGCAGTTCTTC.

In its sample, this clonotype was seen many times. The rearrangement links TRBV20-1 to TRBJ2-5; D not certain. Germline lookup yields CDR1 DFQATT and CDR2 SNEGSKA (reference sequence). V dropped 5 bases and J dropped 1 base, with 11 bases sitting between them. The length of the CDR3 is 13 residues. CDR3 sequence reads: CSASDWFQETQYF. The CDR3 DNA reads TGCAGTGCTTCTGACTGGTTCCAAGAGACCCAGTACTTC.